This T cell receptor beta chain appears in the sequencing data of a study of shared clonotypes between healthy human individuals. What was sequenced on ten immunoSEQ deep assay plates was unsorted PBMC DNA. The repertoire was sequenced with immunoSEQ multiplex PCR; TCRdb's copy has only in-frame clones and lacks some. The table records around 510,000 clones, around three quarters of them present only once. The CDR3 is 13 residues long. V gave up 5 bases and J gave up 4 bases; unmatched junction bases: 4. The germline V gene has CDR1 MNHEY and CDR2 SVGAGI. Sequencing input: PBMCs. The V and J genes are TRBV6-5 and TRBJ1-2, with 7 bases aligning to TRBD1. This TCR came from a woman in her thirties or forties in good health. Some clones in this sample may be carry-over from other donors' samples. CDR3 sequence: CASSARTGYGYTF. The CDR3 DNA reads TGTGCCAGCAGTGCAAGGACAGGCTATGGCTACACCTTC.